This TCR beta chain was documented in a study of OX40 agonist ivuxolimab in advanced cancers. This clone was counted once. Sequencing used immunoSEQ multiplex PCR; TCRdb keeps in-frame clones, though not all of them. The sample records tens of thousands of clones, 80% to 95% being singletons. Unmatched junction bases numbered 4, after V lost 1 base and J lost 4 bases. This CDR3 region has 15 residues. Germline loops: CDR1 SGHTA, CDR2 FQGNSA. The chain is built from TRBV7-2 and TRBJ2-1; 7 positions agree with TRBD2. The source material was CD4+ or CD8+ T cells sorted from blood, sampled in a trial of the OX40 agonist ivuxolimab. The source of this sequence is an adult with an advanced solid tumor such as melanoma, head and neck, liver or kidney cancer. CDR3: CASSLGGREYNEQFF. CDR3 nucleotide sequence: TGTGCCAGCAGCTTAGGAGGGCGGGAGTACAATGAGCAGTTCTTC.